This TCR beta chain was sequenced in a study of CD8 T cells in Susac syndrome. General study points: Only a relatively small number of individuals were included in the TCR sequencing and HLA analysis.

This CDR3 region has 15 residues. Germline lookup yields CDR1 LGHNA and CDR2 YNFKEQ. Trimming took off 5 bases at V and 2 bases at J, with 13 bases between the two ends. Points on this clonotype: Its antigen is as yet unknown.

CD8+ and CD4+ T cells from blood underwent TCR beta sequencing, which was carried out in a high-throughput format. TEMRA cells were FACS-enriched, unlike CD8+ and CD4+ T cells, which were negatively isolated. RNA, at roughly 0.45 to 1 ug, was reverse transcribed with random hexamers. Across 54 Vbeta and 13 Jbeta, immunoSEQ multiplex PCR amplified TCR beta CDR3. Using its own MiXCR run on the immunoSEQ multiplex PCR reads, TCRdb lists one record per CDR3 protein. The table lists more than 200,000 distinct CDR3 sequences, about 95% of them singletons. The sequenced sample consisted of CD4+ T cells from PBMCs. The rearrangement links TRBV4-2 to TRBJ2-1; D gene uncertain. The sequence was collected from a human donor with Susac syndrome. The CDR3 region has the DNA TGTGCCAGCAGCGATGAGCCAGTAACCTACAATGAGCAGTTCTTC. Protein: CASSDEPVTYNEQFF.